These 27 T cell receptor beta chains originate from one sample sequenced in a study of blood T cell repertoires in COVID-19 (dated by TCRdb to 2020 to 2021). Receptor libraries were prepared by the immunoSEQ multiplex PCR assay. This is the immuneACCESS table as TCRdb keeps it, with only in-frame sequences that have V and J called. A part of the clones is gone; compared with another copy, unresolved V genes explain less than half, and the rest is unexplained. The sample includes roughly 82,000 clones, with about 92% observed a single time. The ten top clones hold around 0.97% of the sample. Sequencing was carried out using peripheral blood. Source of these receptors: a woman in her 50s in a cohort sampled during active COVID-19.

The chain uses TRBV28 and TRBJ2-5, with 10 bases that match TRBD1. Germline lookup yields CDR1 MDHEN and CDR2 SYDVKM. The V segment lost 6 bases and the J segment 5 bases; nucleotides outside the gene matches: 12. The CDR3 runs 16 residues. This chain's CDR3 is CASSSAGQGLVETQYF. The CDR3 nucleotides read TGTGCCAGCAGCTCCGCGGGACAGGGGCTTGTCGAGACCCAGTACTTC.

V and J are TRBV21-1 and TRBJ1-4; the DNA was not used to check the table's D call, TRBD1. TRBV21-1 is tagged as a pseudogene. The CDR3 covers 18 residues. CDR3: CASSTHRDRGPTNEKLFF. The CDR3 DNA sequence: TGTGCCAGCAGCACCCACCGGGACAGGGGGCCGACTAATGAAAAACTGTTTTTT.

The chain joins TRBV5-1 to TRBJ2-7; 10 bases map to TRBD2. Germline assignment: CDR1 SGHRS and CDR2 YFSETQ. The V and J ends lost 4 bases and 2 bases, in that order; junction bases with no gene match: 15. The CDR3 contains 18 residues. CDR3 protein: CASSRGGSSGSRPYEQYF. The CDR3, as DNA: TGCGCCAGCAGCCGCGGCGGTTCTAGCGGGAGCCGTCCCTACGAGCAGTACTTC. Full variable domain (remainder filled in from reference TRBV5-1 and TRBJ2-7): KAGVTQTPRYLIKTRGQQVTLSCSPISGHRSVSWYQQTPGQGLQFLFEYFSETQRNKGNFPGRFSGRQFSNSRSEMNVSTLELGDSALYLCASSRGGSSGSRPYEQYFGPGTRLTVT.

The chain recombines TRBV24-1 with TRBJ1-3; D is perhaps TRBD1 (5 bases). V was trimmed by 4 bases and J by 0 bases, leaving 21 bases between them. The CDR3 covers 19 residues. Germline V lookup: CDR1 KGHDR, CDR2 SFDVKD. The CDR3: CATSDPVGLGHNSGNTIYF. In DNA, the CDR3 is TGTGCCACCAGTGACCCAGTGGGTCTCGGACATAACTCTGGAAACACCATATATTTT.

CDR3 in DNA: TGTGCCAGCAGTGGGACTAGCGGTTCCTACAATGAGCAGTTCTTC. Residues: CASSGTSGSYNEQFF. The rearrangement links TRBV2 to TRBJ2-1, with TRBD2 identical over 10 bases. From germline, CDR1 is SNHLY and CDR2 FYNNEI. J gave up 1 base and V 4 bases, and 1 base lay outside the gene matches. The CDR3 runs 15 residues.

The chain combines TRBV3-1 (or the pseudogene TRBV3-2) with TRBJ1-3; D is undetermined. CDR1 and CDR2 from the germline V gene are LGHDT and YNNKEL (reference sequence). The CDR3 extends over 17 amino acids. Trimming took off 4 bases at V and 4 bases at J, with 20 bases between the two ends. In nucleotides, the CDR3 is TGTGCCAGCAGCCCCACGGGGAAAGGCATCCGAGGAAACACCATATATTTT. Its translation: CASSPTGKGIRGNTIYF.

This sequence joins TRBV3-1 (or the pseudogene TRBV3-2) and TRBJ2-1; 8 positions match TRBD1. The V and J ends lost 4 bases and 14 bases, in that order; junction bases with no gene match: 7. The germline CDR1 and CDR2 sequences are LGHDT and YNNKEL (reference sequence). CDR3 length: 12 amino acids. The CDR3 nucleotides read TGTGCCAGCAGCCCCTCAGACAGGGGTAAGTTCTTC. Its protein is CASSPSDRGKFF.

This rearrangement joins TRBV19 to TRBJ2-2; D might be TRBD1 (6 bases). Trimming took 6 bases from V and 7 from J, leaving 12 bases between them. Germline CDR1 reads LNHDA; CDR2 reads SQIVND (reference sequence). CDR3 length: 13 amino acids. The CDR3 DNA sequence: TGTGCCAGTAGGGAACAGGGTGGCGGGGAGCTGTTTTTT. This gives the protein CASREQGGGELFF.

The rearrangement links TRBV19 to TRBJ2-5; 8 bases agree with TRBD2. With 6 bases clipped from V and 2 bases from J, the junction kept 14 bases outside the gene matches. Germline V gives CDR1 LNHDA, CDR2 SQIVND (reference sequence). CDR3 length: 17 residues. DNA of the CDR3: TGTGCCAGTAGCGCAGCACTAGCGGCCCCGGGGCAAGAGACCCAGTACTTC. Translation gives CASSAALAAPGQETQYF.

The chain employs TRBV6-4 and TRBJ2-3, with 10 bases fitting TRBD2. Looked up from germline, CDR1 is MRHNA and CDR2 is SNTAGT. This CDR3 region has 14 residues. The V and J ends lost 6 bases and 6 bases, in that order; junction bases with no gene match: 6. CDR3 sequence reads: CASSRTSGGDTQYF. As DNA, the CDR3 is TGTGCCAGCAGCCGGACTAGCGGAGGGGATACGCAGTATTTT.

This clone was recorded only once. This chain connects TRBV7-8 to TRBJ2-6; 11 bases are a match to TRBD2. The germline CDR1 and CDR2 sequences are SGHVS and FQNEAQ. V was pared by 5 bases and J by 0 bases, with 3 bases of the junction left unmatched. This CDR3 region has 17 residues. The CDR3 sequence is CASSVSGRASGANVLTF. The DNA of the CDR3 is TGTGCCAGCAGCGTTAGCGGGAGGGCCTCTGGGGCCAACGTCCTGACTTTC.

The V and J genes are TRBV5-1 and TRBJ2-1, with TRBD1 matching 10 bases. J gave up 10 bases and V 4 bases, and 8 bases lay outside the gene matches. CDR1 SGHRS and CDR2 YFSETQ come from the germline V gene. The CDR3 sequence is 14 residues long. CDR3: CASSLPGQGNEQFF. The CDR3 region has the DNA TGCGCCAGCAGCCTACCGGGACAGGGGAACGAGCAGTTCTTC.

In its sample, this clone was seen a few times. J is TRBJ2-3 and V is TRBV5-4; 10 bases line up with TRBD2. V lost 5 bases to trimming and J lost 6 bases; unmatched junction nucleotides: 6. The CDR3 has 14 residues. Germline V gene sequence: CDR1 SGHNT, CDR2 YYREEE (reference sequence). The DNA for the CDR3 is TGTGCCAGCAGGTCTAGCGGGAGCTCGGATACGCAGTATTTT. It codes for CASRSSGSSDTQYF.

The chain combines TRBV14 with TRBJ2-6; TRBD1 matches 7 bases. This CDR3 contains 22 residues. The germline gives CDR1 SGHDN, CDR2 FVKESK. The V and J ends lost 1 base and 0 bases, in that order; junction bases with no gene match: 18. This chain's CDR3 is CASSQVQTQGNRGSSGANVLTF. CDR3 sequence (DNA): TGTGCCAGCAGCCAAGTCCAAACCCAAGGAAACAGGGGATCCTCTGGGGCCAACGTCCTGACTTTC.

V usage is TRBV29-1 and J usage is TRBJ2-1; the D gene is possibly TRBD2 (5 bases). CDR3 length: 13 amino acids. Germline V gene lookup returns CDR1 SQVTM and CDR2 ANQGSEA. V lost 5 bases and J lost 6, with 14 bases in between. The CDR3 region is CSVWERIFNEQFF. The CDR3 DNA follows: TGCAGCGTTTGGGAGCGCATTTTCAATGAGCAGTTCTTC.

This rearrangement joins TRBV30 to TRBJ2-6; D perhaps matches TRBD2 (5 bases). The CDR3 length is 13 residues. Per the germline V gene, CDR1 is GTSNPN and CDR2 is SVGIG (reference sequence). V dropped 8 bases and J dropped 1 base, with 9 bases sitting between them. The CDR3 loop is CAHGLSGANVLTF. The CDR3 region has the DNA TGTGCCCACGGACTGTCTGGGGCCAACGTCCTGACTTTC.

This sequence joins TRBV5-1 and TRBJ2-2; 8 bases align to TRBD2. The length of the CDR3 is 16 residues. The J segment lost 5 bases and the V segment lost 2 bases, leaving 8 bases of the junction unmatched. Per germline, CDR1 SGHRS and CDR2 YFSETQ. This CDR3 is CASSLTAGVGTGELFF. The CDR3 nucleotides are TGCGCCAGCAGCTTAACAGCGGGAGTGGGGACCGGGGAGCTGTTTTTT. The full variable domain, its missing parts supplied by reference TRBV5-1 and TRBJ2-2, is KAGVTQTPRYLIKTRGQQVTLSCSPISGHRSVSWYQQTPGQGLQFLFEYFSETQRNKGNFPGRFSGRQFSNSRSEMNVSTLELGDSALYLCASSLTAGVGTGELFFGEGSRLTVL.

This chain links TRBV3-1 (or the pseudogene TRBV3-2) with TRBJ1-6; D not certain. The length of the CDR3 is 14 residues. Trimming shortened V by 1 base and J by 7 bases, and 8 bases separated the two germline ends. CDR1 and CDR2 (germline): LGHDT, YNNKEL (reference sequence). The CDR3 nucleotides are TGTGCCAGCAGCCAAGGAGGAATCAATTCACCCCTCCACTTT. Protein product: CASSQGGINSPLHF.

Worth noting for this clone: The sample carries other DNA sequences with the same CDR3. This chain links TRBV28 with TRBJ1-1, with D possibly being TRBD1 (6 bases). CDR3 length: 15 amino acids. V lost 1 base to trimming and J lost 1 base, with 10 bases between them. Germline V CDR1 and CDR2: MDHEN, SYDVKM. The CDR3 region is CASSLSGRGNTEAFF. The CDR3 nucleotides read TGTGCCAGCAGTTTATCCGGCAGGGGGAACACTGAAGCTTTCTTT.

This chain uses TRBV20-1 with TRBJ1-2, with D unclear. From germline, CDR1 is DFQATT and CDR2 SNEGSKA (reference sequence). V lost 1 base and J 6 bases, leaving 6 bases between the germline ends. CDR3 length: 11 residues. This CDR3 reads CSARGEDGYTF. The CDR3 DNA reads as TGCAGTGCTAGAGGGGAGGATGGCTACACCTTC.

J is TRBJ2-7 and V is TRBV28; the D gene is possibly TRBD1 (6 bases). The CDR3 is made up of 14 amino acids. Germline CDR1 is MDHEN and CDR2 is SYDVKM. The ends were cut back, 4 bases at V and 0 bases at J, with 10 bases in the middle. The CDR3 loop is CASSSPGVSYEQYF. DNA for the CDR3: TGTGCCAGCAGTTCCCCAGGGGTCTCCTACGAGCAGTACTTC.

V gene TRBV21-1 combines with J gene TRBJ2-7; the table gives TRBD2 as D, unverified against the DNA. TRBV21-1 is tagged as a pseudogene. This CDR3 is built from 15 residues. The DNA of the CDR3 is TGTGCCAGCAGCAAAGGGAACGCTAGCGCGGGGGAGCAGTACTTC. Residues: CASSKGNASAGEQYF.

This sequence joins TRBV28 and TRBJ1-5; TRBD1 matches at 8 bases. The CDR3 spans 14 residues. J lost 3 bases, V lost 5 bases, and 3 bases had no gene match. The germline gives CDR1 MDHEN, CDR2 SYDVKM. The CDR3 loop reads CASSRTGNNQPQHF. The CDR3 DNA reads TGTGCCAGCAGTCGGACAGGGAACAATCAGCCCCAGCATTTT. The full variable domain, rest sourced from reference TRBV28 and TRBJ1-5, is DVKVTQSSRYLVKRTGEKVFLECVQDMDHENMFWYRQDPGLGLRLIYFSYDVKMKEKGDIPEGYSVSREKKERFSLILESASTNQTSMYLCASSRTGNNQPQHFGDGTRLSIL.

The chain carries TRBV5-1 and TRBJ2-3; a weak D match, TRBD2 (5 bases). The CDR3 has 15 residues. Trimming left V 0 bases short and J 3 bases short, with 11 bases between. From germline, CDR1 is SGHRS and CDR2 YFSETQ. The CDR3 sequence: CASSLDRGSTDTQYF. In DNA, the CDR3 is TGCGCCAGCAGCTTGGATAGAGGGTCTACAGATACGCAGTATTTT.

The gene calls are TRBV27 and TRBJ2-7; 7 bases align to TRBD1. Per the germline V gene, CDR1 is MNHEY and CDR2 is SMNVEV (reference sequence). With 3 bases clipped from V and 6 bases from J, the junction kept 5 bases outside the gene matches. The CDR3 runs to 13 residues. CDR3 DNA: TGTGCCAGCAGTTTCCTACAGGGGTCCGAGCAGTACTTC. As protein: CASSFLQGSEQYF.

The chain recombines TRBV13 with TRBJ2-7; 7 positions match TRBD2. The CDR3 extends over 13 amino acids. Losses at the gene ends were 6 bases for V and 5 bases for J; bases not matched to a gene: 7. Germline CDR1 reads PRHDT; CDR2 reads FYEKMQ (reference sequence). The CDR3 coding sequence is TGTGCCAGCAGGGCTAGCGGTTACCACGAGCAGTACTTC. Translating it yields CASRASGYHEQYF.

In this sample, this clone turned up once. V is TRBV10-1 and J is TRBJ1-4; 9 bases are shared with TRBD1. CDR3 length: 14 amino acids. Losses at the gene ends were 3 bases for V and 8 bases for J; bases not matched to a gene: 4. Germline assignment: CDR1 WNHNN and CDR2 SYGVQD (reference sequence). The CDR3 is CASSDGTGNEKLFF. Here the CDR3 DNA reads TGCGCCAGCAGTGATGGGACAGGGAACGAAAAACTGTTTTTT.